Shown below are 20 T cell receptor beta chains from a single sample sequenced in a study of T cell repertoires and Cas9 in healthy adults (dated by TCRdb to about 2018). Library construction relied on the immunoSEQ multiplex PCR assay. As stored in TCRdb, this immuneACCESS dataset retains in-frame rearrangements with V and J assigned. A fraction of the clones does not appear; measured against another copy, unresolved V genes explain less than half of the discrepancy, and the remainder lacks a known reason. This sample lists some 21,000 clones; roughly nine tenths were detected once. Of the sample, 0.69% is held by the ten largest clones. The sample comprised CD4+ effector T cells (CD127+, CD25-, CD137-, CD154-) from PBMCs; culture status not recorded. The receptors derive from a human donor in good health.

V is TRBV5-1 and J is TRBJ1-1; 8 nucleotides agree with TRBD1. The junction had 4 bases not matched to a gene; V was cut back by 5 bases and J by 1 base. The CDR3 totals 14 residues. The germline V gene has CDR1 SGHRS and CDR2 YFSETQ. CDR3 coding DNA: TGCGCCAGCAGACCTGGACAGGGGAACACTGAAGCTTTCTTT. Its translation is CASRPGQGNTEAFF.

The chain couples TRBV2 to TRBJ2-3; TRBD2 aligns across 9 bases. Trimming removed 7 bases from V and 3 bases from J; junction bases left unmatched: 5. The CDR3 runs 14 residues. Looked up from germline, CDR1 is SNHLY and CDR2 is FYNNEI. CDR3 amino acids: CASNPSGVTDTQYF. CDR3 coding DNA: TGTGCCAGCAATCCTAGCGGGGTTACAGATACGCAGTATTTT. Supplemented by reference TRBV2 and TRBJ2-3, the full variable domain reads EPEVTQTPSHQVTQMGQEVILRCVPISNHLYFYWYRQILGQKVEFLVSFYNNEISEKSEIFDDQFSVERPDGSNFTLKIRSTKLEDSAMYFCASNPSGVTDTQYFGPGTRLTVL.

The V call is TRBV5-1, the J call TRBJ2-4; unclear D gene. The CDR3 totals 14 residues. In germline, CDR1 is SGHRS, CDR2 YFSETQ. With 4 bases removed from V and 7 bases from J, the gap between germline ends came to 15 bases. This chain's CDR3 is CASSLDLNTNIQYF. The CDR3 DNA reads as TGCGCCAGCAGCCTCGACTTGAATACCAACATTCAGTACTTC.

The chain employs TRBV5-1 and TRBJ1-2; D gene ambiguous. The V end lost 0 bases, the J end lost 5 bases, and 11 bases lay between the germline ends. CDR1 is SGHRS and CDR2 is YFSETQ in the germline V gene. The CDR3 totals 14 residues. The CDR3 here is CASSLAGRTYGYTF. DNA for the CDR3: TGCGCCAGCAGCTTGGCCGGTAGGACTTATGGCTACACCTTC.

The CDR3 region is CASSLEGFDEKLFF. The CDR3, as DNA: TGTGCCAGCTCTTTAGAGGGTTTCGACGAAAAACTGTTTTTT. This chain joins TRBV2 and TRBJ1-4; no definite D call. Trimming took off 8 bases at V and 8 bases at J, with 18 bases between the two ends. Looked up from germline, CDR1 is SNHLY and CDR2 is FYNNEI. This CDR3 contains 14 residues.

This chain connects TRBV6-1 to TRBJ2-7; 11 bases agree with TRBD2. Losses at the gene ends were 2 bases for V and 2 bases for J; bases not matched to a gene: 8. CDR1 is MNHNS, CDR2 SASEGT, per germline. CDR3 length equals 17 residues. CDR3 in amino acids: CASSELAGGLGPYEQYF. CDR3 DNA: TGTGCCAGCAGTGAACTAGCGGGGGGCCTAGGACCCTACGAGCAGTACTTC.

The chain uses TRBV13 and TRBJ2-1; the match to TRBD2 covers 11 bases. V was pared by 5 bases and J by 8 bases, with 14 bases of the junction left unmatched. CDR3 length: 17 amino acids. Germline V CDR1 and CDR2: PRHDT, FYEKMQ (reference sequence). The CDR3 nucleotides read TGTGCCAGCAGCCGAACCTATGGGACTAGCGGTCCCCATGAGCAGTTCTTC. It is translated as CASSRTYGTSGPHEQFF.

The gene calls are TRBV6-5 and TRBJ1-5; D may be TRBD1 (6 bases). This CDR3 has 15 residues. In germline, CDR1 is MNHEY, CDR2 SVGAGI. V dropped 0 bases and J dropped 6 bases, with 12 bases sitting between them. The DNA for the CDR3 is TGTGCCAGCAGTTACTCGTTACAGGGTGGTCAGCCCCAGCATTTT. Protein: CASSYSLQGGQPQHF.

Comments on this clone: This is likely a read error, given that the CDR3 carries no conserved phenylalanine or tryptophan at its end. This chain links TRBV5-1 with TRBJ2-4, with D perhaps TRBD2 (6 bases). CDR1 is SGHRS, CDR2 YFSETQ, per germline. This CDR3 has 16 amino acids. The germline V and J ends were trimmed by 2 bases and 8 bases, with 20 bases remaining between them. The CDR3 spells CASSFTRGTGTDIQYL. CDR3 in DNA: TGCGCCAGCAGCTTTACCCGGGGGACCGGAACGGACATTCAGTACCTC.

Remarks on this clone: The same CDR3 is also encoded by other DNA sequences in this sample. The chain combines TRBV5-1 with TRBJ2-5; D possibly uses TRBD1 or TRBD2 (5 bases each). Looked up from germline, CDR1 is SGHRS and CDR2 is YFSETQ. This CDR3 region has 14 residues. Trimming pared 1 base from V and 4 bases from J, leaving 11 bases between. CDR3 sequence reads: CASSLSGGGETQYF. The DNA of the CDR3 is TGCGCCAGCAGCTTGAGTGGGGGTGGAGAGACCCAGTACTTC.

This clone was counted between two and nine times. This chain joins TRBV6-5 and TRBJ1-2, with 9 bases matching TRBD1. This CDR3 comprises 15 residues. Germline V gene data show CDR1 as MNHEY and CDR2 as SVGAGI. V lost 6 bases, J lost 8 bases, and 13 bases stayed unmatched. The CDR3 bases are TGTGCCAGCAGCTCTACCAACAGGGGGCGGCGCGGCTACACCTTC. This codes for CASSSTNRGRRGYTF.

About this clone itself: One junction end disagrees with the germline gene, perhaps due to a read error. The chain combines TRBV2 with TRBJ1-2; possibly TRBD1 for D (5 bases). The germline CDR1 and CDR2 sequences are SNHLY and FYNNEI. The CDR3 contains 15 residues. The CDR3 DNA sequence: TGTGCCAGCAGTGAAAGGAGGGGTCCCCCATATGGCTACGCCTTC. It yields the protein CASSERRGPPYGYAF. Full variable domain (remainder filled in from reference TRBV2 and TRBJ1-2): EPEVTQTPSHQVTQMGQEVILRCVPISNHLYFYWYRQILGQKVEFLVSFYNNEISEKSEIFDDQFSVERPDGSNFTLKIRSTKLEDSAMYFCASSERRGPPYGYAFGSGTRLTVV.

The rearrangement links TRBV19 to TRBJ1-1, with TRBD1 identical over 8 bases. From germline, CDR1 is LNHDA and CDR2 SQIVND (reference sequence). The CDR3 spans 15 residues. V gave up 1 base and J gave up 4 bases; unmatched junction bases: 5. The CDR3: CASSIAGGGSTEAFF. The CDR3, as DNA: TGTGCCAGTAGTATAGCAGGGGGCGGAAGCACTGAAGCTTTCTTT.

A single count supports this clone. The CDR3 protein is CASSPGNSPLHF. CDR3 nucleotide sequence: TGTGCCAGCTCACCGGGCAATTCACCCCTCCACTTT. The chain recombines TRBV18 with TRBJ1-6; D unresolved. The CDR3 has 12 residues. The germline CDR1 and CDR2 sequences are KGHSH and LQKENI. Deletions cut 3 bases from V and 7 bases from J, with 4 bases between.

This clone was observed once. The rearrangement links TRBV2 to TRBJ2-7; the match to TRBD1 covers 9 bases. Germline CDR1 is SNHLY and CDR2 is FYNNEI. The CDR3 length is 12 residues. Losses at the gene ends were 6 bases for V and 3 bases for J; bases not matched to a gene: 0. The DNA of the CDR3 is TGTGCCAGCAGGACAGGGGGCTACGAGCAGTACTTC. Its translation is CASRTGGYEQYF.

This clone was observed a few times. The V and J genes are TRBV10-3 and TRBJ1-5; 7 bases agree with TRBD1. CDR1 ENHRY and CDR2 SYGVKD come from the germline V gene. CDR3 length equals 15 residues. J was trimmed by 0 bases and V by 2 bases; bases with no gene match: 1. The CDR3 DNA reads as TGTGCCATCAGTGAGGCAGGGGGTAGCAATCAGCCCCAGCATTTT. Translating it yields CAISEAGGSNQPQHF.

This chain links TRBV5-4 with TRBJ2-7; maybe TRBD2 (6 bases). Germline CDR1 and CDR2: SGHNT and YYREEE (reference sequence). V was trimmed by 0 bases and J by 5 bases, leaving 12 bases between them. The CDR3 loop spans 14 amino acids. In DNA, the CDR3 is TGTGCCAGCAGCTTGGCCAAGGCGGGGCACGAGCAGTACTTC. Translation: CASSLAKAGHEQYF.

The V gene is TRBV19, the J gene TRBJ1-2; no definite D call. Trimming took off 10 bases at V and 2 bases at J, with 8 bases between the two ends. The CDR3 loop spans 11 amino acids. From germline, CDR1 is LNHDA and CDR2 SQIVND (reference sequence). CDR3 in amino acids: CATHRNYGYTF. The CDR3 region has the DNA TGTGCCACCCACCGAAACTATGGCTACACCTTC.

Only a few counts were recorded for this clone. This chain connects TRBV2 to TRBJ2-7; weak D call: TRBD2 (5 bases). Germline CDR1 reads SNHLY; CDR2 reads FYNNEI. The length of the CDR3 is 15 residues. With 2 bases removed from V and 2 bases from J, the gap between germline ends came to 13 bases. CDR3 sequence reads: CASSESISVPYEQYF. In DNA form, the CDR3 reads TGTGCCAGCAGTGAAAGTATTAGCGTCCCCTACGAGCAGTACTTC. Drawing the rest from reference TRBV2 and TRBJ2-7, the complete variable domain is EPEVTQTPSHQVTQMGQEVILRCVPISNHLYFYWYRQILGQKVEFLVSFYNNEISEKSEIFDDQFSVERPDGSNFTLKIRSTKLEDSAMYFCASSESISVPYEQYFGPGTRLTVT.

This rearrangement joins TRBV5-4 to TRBJ2-3; no definite D call. The germline V and J ends were trimmed by 1 base and 0 bases, with 9 bases remaining between them. Per the germline V gene, CDR1 is SGHNT and CDR2 is YYREEE (reference sequence). This CDR3 spans 15 amino acids. CDR3 protein: CASSLRTLSTDTQYF. CDR3 DNA: TGTGCCAGCAGCTTGAGGACCCTAAGCACAGATACGCAGTATTTT.